The TCR beta chain described here comes from a study of cytomegalovirus exposure and HLA in healthy donors (dated by TCRdb to about 2017). Some background on the complete study: A later analysis indicated that the 130 or so validation repertoires were generated on the platform also employed for the approximately 700 repertoires of the first cohort. The study was designed to test whether signatures of past pathogen exposure could be identified by cataloging public T cell receptors. In addition to the first cohort of around 670 subjects, a separate validation cohort of 120 different subjects was used. The study combined high-throughput TCR immunosequencing, statistical association of individual TCRs with disease status, and machine learning to predict cytomegalovirus infection status. Study-wide findings and limitations: It was suggested by the authors that the approach could potentially be generalized to other disease states and immunological phenotypes. The study listed 164 TCR beta chains as associated with cytomegalovirus. Most TCR sequences were observed very rarely across donors, whereas some public TCRs were present in many individuals. A few of the identified cytomegalovirus-associated TCR beta chains were confirmed in vitro to be specific for cytomegalovirus antigens. Cytomegalovirus status was reported to be diagnosed by the classifier with high specificity and sensitivity in both the original and validation cohorts. A later analysis lacked HLA typing for the validation cohort, so it scored co-occurrence in that cohort across all 130 or so repertoires. In a later analysis, TCRs clustered in the first cohort were found to also tend to co-occur in the approximately 110 validation repertoires, with approximately 95% of cluster scores above 0.

The method was the immunoSEQ multiplex PCR assay. Per the source publication's procedure: A statistical classification framework was built to diagnose cytomegalovirus status from the catalog of TCR beta chain sequences. This is the immuneACCESS table as TCRdb keeps it, with only in-frame sequences that have V and J called. A part of the clones is gone; compared with another copy, unresolved V genes explain less than half, and the rest is unexplained. V, J and clone size derive from that table, while D and trimming were established from the DNA sequence. The sample has 200,000 to 250,000 clones on record, around four fifths of them singletons. The top ten hold around 5.4% of the sample. The germline V gene encodes CDR1 MGHRA and CDR2 YSYEKL. V gives up 4 bases and J gives up 1 base, and the segment between their germline ends measures 5 bases. From its cysteine to its phenylalanine, the CDR3 spans 13 amino acids. CDR3 DNA only is kept here, 39 bases in frame from base 1.

The donors were included in the validation cohort of 120 subjects, a group kept apart from the roughly 700-subject first cohort. Details on this clone: No antigen is known for it. Base qualities are missing; no much larger clone stands one base away.

The sequenced sample was PBMCs. The rearranged chain carries TRBV4-1 and TRBJ1-5; the D segment cannot be called with confidence. This receptor was taken from a woman under 30 in good health and CMV-seronegative. The nucleotides read TGCGCCAGCAGCCCCCAGAGCAATCAGCCCCAGCATTTT. Translation gives CASSPQSNQPQHF.